A selection of T cell receptor beta chains follows, all from one sample in a study of shared clonotypes between healthy human individuals. Clones were read by immunoSEQ multiplex PCR, and TCRdb kept only the in-frame ones, dropping some. The sample contains approximately 1.5 million clones, approximately 98.5% of which appear only once. The sequenced material came from naive CD4+ T cells sorted from blood. The receptors derive from a man aged 25-45 years in good health. Both conserved end residues are part of each CDR3. A D gene is named only where the DNA matches it firmly. Clone size appears in some rows only: once, few, many, or a class for an expanded clone.

TRBJ2-3	TRBD1	NA	TRBV9	TGTGCCAGCAGCACTCACTCCAGGGGGCGAGATACAGATACGCAGTATTTT	CASSTHSRGRDTDTQYF
TRBJ2-7	TRBD1	NA	TRBV19	TGTGCCAGTAGTCCTCGGACAGGGTCCGGGTACGAGCAGTACTTC	CASSPRTGSGYEQYF
TRBJ2-7	NA	NA	TRBV9	TGTGCCAGCAGCCAATATGGGTGGGACGAGCAGTACTTC	CASSQYGWDEQYF
TRBJ1-2	NA	NA	TRBV19	TGTGCCAGTAGTATAACGGCAAGGGGCTACACCTTC	CASSITARGYTF
TRBJ2-3	TRBD1	NA	TRBV5-1	TGCGCCAGCAGCCACGGACAGGCCAACACAGATACGCAGTATTTT	CASSHGQANTDTQYF
TRBJ2-2	NA	NA	TRBV18	TGTGCCAGCTCACCCCTGCGACAGGCGAACACCGGGGAGCTGTTTTTT	CASSPLRQANTGELFF
TRBJ1-3	TRBD1	NA	TRBV29-1	TGCAGCGTCATGACAGGGGGAAACACCATATATTTT	CSVMTGGNTIYF
TRBJ2-5	TRBD2	NA	TRBV4-2	TGTGCCAGCAGCCAAGAACTAGCGGGAGGGCAAGAGACCCAGTACTTC	CASSQELAGGQETQYF
TRBJ1-5	NA	NA	TRBV28	TGTGCCAGCAGCTCCCGTGTGCCCCAGCATTTT	CASSSRVPQHF
TRBJ2-2	NA	once	TRBV5-1	TGCGCCAGCAGTCGCTGGGGCACCGGGGAGCTGTTTTTT	CASSRWGTGELFF
TRBJ2-5	NA	NA	TRBV4-3	TGCGCCAGCAGCCAAGAGGACAAAAAAGAGACCCAGTACTTC	CASSQEDKKETQYF
TRBJ2-7	NA	NA	TRBV7-6	TGTGCCAGCAGCTTAGGCCACGGGCCTTTGGAGCAGTACTTC	CASSLGHGPLEQYF
TRBJ2-3	NA	NA	TRBV7-3	TGTGCCAGCAGCTCACAGACTAGCACAGATACGCAGTATTTT	CASSSQTSTDTQYF
TRBJ2-1	NA	NA	TRBV7-9	TGTGCCAGCAGCTTAGCTCCAGGGAGCTCCTACAATGAGCAGTTCTTC	CASSLAPGSSYNEQFF
TRBJ2-1	TRBD1	NA	TRBV7-6	TGTGCCAGCAGCACGGGACAGGGGAGGGTTTACAATGAGCAGTTCTTC	CASSTGQGRVYNEQFF
TRBJ2-7	NA	NA	TRBV28	TGTGCCAGCAGTTTCAGCGGAATACAAGCCTACGAGCAGTACTTC	CASSFSGIQAYEQYF
TRBJ2-7	NA	NA	TRBV7-2	TGTGCCAGCAGCTTCCAAGACTTCTACGAGCAGTACTTC	CASSFQDFYEQYF
TRBJ1-1	NA	NA	TRBV4-3	TGCGCCAGTAGAGAAGGGGGTCGCACTGAAGCTTTCTTT	CASREGGRTEAFF
TRBJ1-4	NA	NA	TRBV19	TGTGCCAGTGCGGCTTATAATGAAAAACTGTTTTTT	CASAAYNEKLFF
TRBJ2-2	TRBD1	NA	TRBV7-3	TGTGCCAGCAGCGTAGACAGGGCCAGGGCCGGGGAGCTGTTTTTT	CASSVDRARAGELFF
TRBJ2-5	NA	NA	TRBV7-2	TGTGCCAGCAGCTTTCAGGGGCCCCAAGAGACCCAGTACTTC	CASSFQGPQETQYF
TRBJ2-5	NA	NA	TRBV5-1	TGCGCCAGCAGCTTGGGCGGGTTAGAGACCCAGTACTTC	CASSLGGLETQYF